These T cell receptor beta chains were read from a single sample in a study of PD-1 blockade in classical Hodgkin lymphoma. The method was immunoSEQ multiplex PCR; TCRdb's version includes in-frame clones alone and lacks a portion of them. The sample records about 41,000 clones, roughly 70% being singletons. The sample was peripheral blood mononuclear cells (PBMCs), taken at baseline. The receptors were gathered from a human donor with classical Hodgkin lymphoma. Both conserved end residues are part of each CDR3. D genes are given only for firm matches. Clone size, where shown, is once, few, many, or a class for clones that have expanded.

V,J,D,size,DNA,CDR3
TRBV9,TRBJ2-2,TRBD2,NA,TGTGCCAGCAGCCTCCGACTAGCGGGAGGCGAAACCGGGGAGCTGTTTTTT,CASSLRLAGGETGELFF
TRBV18,TRBJ1-4,NA,NA,TGTGCCAGCTCACCACTGCGACAGACGCTTAATGAAAAACTGTTTTTT,CASSPLRQTLNEKLFF
TRBV7-9,TRBJ2-1,TRBD2,NA,TGTGCCAGCAGCATCGCTAGCGGGACGGGCAATGAGCAGTTCTTC,CASSIASGTGNEQFF
TRBV9,TRBJ2-7,NA,NA,TGTGCCAGCAGCCCATTGGGGGGTCAGGGAGGTTACGAGCAGTACTTC,CASSPLGGQGGYEQYF
TRBV7-9,TRBJ1-1,NA,NA,TGTGCCAGCAGCTTAGATGGGCCGGGCACTGAAGCTTTCTTT,CASSLDGPGTEAFF
TRBV18,TRBJ1-1,NA,NA,TGTGCCAGCTCACCACCGCTGGGGCCTGAAGCTTTCTTT,CASSPPLGPEAFF
TRBV7-2,TRBJ2-7,NA,NA,TGTGCCAGCAGCTTGGGGAGGGGGCCTATCTACGAGCAGTACTTC,CASSLGRGPIYEQYF
TRBV27,TRBJ2-1,NA,NA,TGTGCCAGCAGTTTATCACAGGGATCAGGTGAGCAGTTCTTC,CASSLSQGSGEQFF
TRBV5-5,TRBJ2-7,TRBD1,once,TGTGCCAGCAGCCCGAAAATAGGACAGGGCTACGAGCAGTACTTC,CASSPKIGQGYEQYF
TRBV28,TRBJ2-7,NA,once,TGTGCCAGCAGTTTGGGTAATCCCTACGAGCAGTACTTC,CASSLGNPYEQYF
TRBV30,TRBJ2-7,NA,once,TGTGCCTGGAGTGTACGGATTAGTAACAGCCAAGTCCTACGGCAGTACTTC,CAWSVRISNSQVLRQYF
TRBV10-3,TRBJ2-1,TRBD1,NA,TGTGCCATCAGTGAGTGGGACAGGCCGGTGAATGAGCAGTTCTTC,CAISEWDRPVNEQFF
TRBV7-9,TRBJ2-1,TRBD2,once,TGTGCCAGCAGCCCAACTAGCGGGAGCTACTACAATGAGCAGTTCTTC,CASSPTSGSYYNEQFF
TRBV6-5,TRBJ2-7,TRBD1,NA,TGTGCCAGCAGCACCGGGACAGGGGGCTACGAGCAGTACTTC,CASSTGTGGYEQYF
TRBV11-2,TRBJ2-1,TRBD2,NA,TGTGCCAGCAGCCCCCGCCCTGGGGGAGCGGGAGGCCTATACAATGAGCAGTTCTTC,CASSPRPGGAGGLYNEQFF
TRBV7-2,TRBJ1-5,TRBD1,NA,TGTGCCAGCAGCCAAAGAGGGGGCACGGGTCAGCCCCAGCATTTT,CASSQRGGTGQPQHF
TRBV11-2,TRBJ2-7,TRBD1,NA,TGTGCCAGCAGCTTAGGACAGGGGATTAGCGAGCAGTACTTC,CASSLGQGISEQYF
TRBV30,TRBJ2-7,NA,few,TGTGCCTGGGCAGAGGGGGCCTACGAGCAGTACTTC,CAWAEGAYEQYF
TRBV7-3,TRBJ2-2,NA,medium-sized,TGTGCCAGCAGCTTAATCGTCCTAGGGAACACCGGGGAGCTGTTTTTT,CASSLIVLGNTGELFF
TRBV28,TRBJ2-3,TRBD2,once,TGTGCCAGCAGTCCTTCAACTAGCGGGAGCGATACGCAGTATTTT,CASSPSTSGSDTQYF
TRBV6-6,TRBJ2-1,TRBD2,NA,TGTGCCAGCACCTCCTTATGGGGGGGGAATGAGCAGTTCTTC,CASTSLWGGNEQFF
TRBV10-2,TRBJ2-5,NA,NA,TGCGCCAGCAGTGAGTTTGGAGGCCAAGAGACCCAGTACTTC,CASSEFGGQETQYF
TRBV14,TRBJ2-7,NA,NA,TGTGCCAGCAGCCAAGGGAGCTCCTACGAGCAGTACTTC,CASSQGSSYEQYF
TRBV18,TRBJ2-1,TRBD1,NA,TGTGCCAGCTCACCACCGGGGACAGGGTCCTACAATGAGCAGTTCTTC,CASSPPGTGSYNEQFF
TRBV6-1,TRBJ2-7,NA,NA,TGTGCCAGCAGTGGAGAGGGCCACGAGCAGTACTTC,CASSGEGHEQYF
TRBV28,TRBJ2-7,TRBD1,NA,TGTGCCAGCAGTCCCCGGGGGACAGGGGAAAACGAGCAGTACTTC,CASSPRGTGENEQYF
TRBV7-9,TRBJ2-5,TRBD2,NA,TGTGCCAGCAGCCTAGCGGGGACAGTCCAAGAGACCCAGTACTTC,CASSLAGTVQETQYF
TRBV5-4,TRBJ2-1,TRBD2,NA,TGTGCCAGCAGCTTAGCGGGGGGGGGCAATGAGCAGTTCTTC,CASSLAGGGNEQFF
TRBV14,TRBJ1-2,NA,NA,TGTGCCAGCAGCCTCAATCTACGGACGGTGGATTATGGCTACACCTTC,CASSLNLRTVDYGYTF
TRBV27,TRBJ2-2,NA,NA,TGTGCCAGCAGTTTATATGGACTCGCGAACACCGGGGAGCTGTTTTTT,CASSLYGLANTGELFF
TRBV28,TRBJ2-1,NA,few,TGTGCCAGCAGTTTATTGCTGACGTCCTACAATGAGCAGTTCTTC,CASSLLLTSYNEQFF
TRBV7-2,TRBJ2-4,NA,NA,TGTGCCAGCAGCTTACAGGGCAGCCTAGCCAAAAACATTCAGTACTTC,CASSLQGSLAKNIQYF
TRBV5-1,TRBJ2-7,NA,NA,TGCGCCAGCAGCTTGGTACAGGCAGGCGAGCAGTACTTC,CASSLVQAGEQYF
TRBV29-1,TRBJ2-5,TRBD1,NA,TGCAGCGTTGATTCGACAGGGGGCGGCGAGACCCAGTACTTC,CSVDSTGGGETQYF
TRBV29-1,TRBJ2-7,NA,once,TGCAGCGTCCAAGTGGTTTCCTACGAGCAGTACTTC,CSVQVVSYEQYF
TRBV7-9,TRBJ2-1,NA,NA,TGTGCCAGCAGCTTATCAACCACCCGGGGATTCTTC,CASSLSTTRGFF
TRBV5-1,TRBJ2-1,TRBD2,NA,TGCGCCAGCAGCCTCCGACTAGCGGACTCCTACAATGAGCAGTTCTTC,CASSLRLADSYNEQFF
TRBV28,TRBJ2-1,TRBD1,NA,TGTGCCAGCAGTTTGTGGGGAGGACAGGGATCCTACAATGAGCAGTTCTTC,CASSLWGGQGSYNEQFF
TRBV30,TRBJ1-6,NA,NA,TGTGCCTGGAGGATAGCGGGGACATCGTATAATTCACCCCTCCACTTT,CAWRIAGTSYNSPLHF
TRBV11-2,TRBJ1-2,NA,NA,TGTGCCAGCAGCTCCGGGGCTGGGCACGGCTATGGCTACACCTTC,CASSSGAGHGYGYTF
TRBV19,TRBJ2-7,NA,NA,TGTGCCAGTAGTATCCGGCAGGGAATGGCAACCTACGAGCAGTACTTC,CASSIRQGMATYEQYF
TRBV28,TRBJ1-1,TRBD1,NA,TGTGCCAGCAGTTTACCGGAATATCTAGGACGGGACAGGGGGCTTGACACTGAAGCTTTCTTT,CASSLPEYLGRDRGLDTEAFF
TRBV9,TRBJ2-5,NA,NA,TGTGCCAGCAGCGTAGCCGAGGGGACTTTAGGGAGGAGGAGGCAAGAGACCCAGTACTTC,CASSVAEGTLGRRRQETQYF
TRBV29-1,TRBJ2-5,NA,NA,TGCAGCGTGTCGGGCGGGATGACTAAAGAGACCCAGTACTTC,CSVSGGMTKETQYF
TRBV5-1,TRBJ2-7,TRBD1,NA,TGCGCCAGCAGCCCTACCCTCCTACAGGGGGCGCGCTACGAGCAGTACTTC,CASSPTLLQGARYEQYF
TRBV6-6,TRBJ2-5,NA,NA,TGTGCCAGCAGCTCCATCCCTCAATCGGGCCAGTACTTC,CASSSIPQSGQYF
TRBV6-5,TRBJ2-1,TRBD2,NA,TGTGCCAGCAGTATTAGACTAGCGGGGTACAATGAGCAGTTCTTC,CASSIRLAGYNEQFF
TRBV28,TRBJ1-2,NA,NA,TGTGCCAGCAGGGCTCACGGGATGGGCGCTAGCTATGGCTACACCTTC,CASRAHGMGASYGYTF
TRBV5-1,TRBJ2-3,TRBD1,NA,TGCGCCAGCAGCTTGAGGACAGGGGACACAGATACGCAGTATTTT,CASSLRTGDTDTQYF
TRBV29-1,TRBJ2-1,TRBD2,NA,TGCAGCGTGGGAGGGACTAGCTCCTACAATGAGCAGTTCTTC,CSVGGTSSYNEQFF
TRBV2,TRBJ2-7,NA,NA,TGTGCCACCTCAAGGGGCCTCACCTACGAGCAGTACTTC,CATSRGLTYEQYF
TRBV29-1,TRBJ2-3,NA,NA,TGCAGCGTTGATGGGGGGGCAGGAGCAGATACGCAGTATTTT,CSVDGGAGADTQYF
TRBV18,TRBJ1-1,NA,NA,TGTGCCAGCTCACCGGGAGGGAGCACTGAAGCTTTCTTT,CASSPGGSTEAFF
TRBV7-9,TRBJ1-1,TRBD1,NA,TGTGCCAGCAGCTTAGGACAGGGGATGACTGAAGCTTTCTTT,CASSLGQGMTEAFF
TRBV2,TRBJ2-2,TRBD1,NA,TGTGCCAGCAGACCCGGGACAGGGAGGGGTACCGGGGAGCTGTTTTTT,CASRPGTGRGTGELFF
TRBV7-3,TRBJ2-2,NA,NA,TGTGCCAGCAGCTCCTCTTACACCGGGGAGCTGTTTTTT,CASSSSYTGELFF
TRBV25-1,TRBJ2-3,NA,NA,TGTGCCAGCAGTGTCAGCCGGGCGGTTAAGAGCACAGATACGCAGTATTTT,CASSVSRAVKSTDTQYF
TRBV11-3,TRBJ2-2,NA,NA,TGTGCCAGCAGCTCAACTACCGGGGAGCTGTTTTTT,CASSSTTGELFF
TRBV7-2,TRBJ1-5,NA,NA,TGTGCCAGCAGCTTAGATCCAGGGCCTAATCAGCCCCAGCATTTT,CASSLDPGPNQPQHF
TRBV27,TRBJ2-5,NA,NA,TGTGCCAGCAGTTTTCTACGGGGCTCCCAAGAGACCCAGTACTTC,CASSFLRGSQETQYF